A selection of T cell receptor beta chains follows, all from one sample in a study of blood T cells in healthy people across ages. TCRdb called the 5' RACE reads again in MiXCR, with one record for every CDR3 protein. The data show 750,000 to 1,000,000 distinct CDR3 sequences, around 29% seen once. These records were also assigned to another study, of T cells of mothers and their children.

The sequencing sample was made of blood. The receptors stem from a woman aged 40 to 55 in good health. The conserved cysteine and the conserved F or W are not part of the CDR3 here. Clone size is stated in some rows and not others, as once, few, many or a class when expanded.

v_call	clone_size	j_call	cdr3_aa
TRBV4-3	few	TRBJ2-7	ASSQGGTGMPYEQD
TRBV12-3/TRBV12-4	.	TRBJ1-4	ASSLTGHSEKLF
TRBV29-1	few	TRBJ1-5	SAGGGNNQPQH
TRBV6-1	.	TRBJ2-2	ASSERAAGTVNTGELF
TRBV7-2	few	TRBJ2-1	ASTTPGLSNNEQF
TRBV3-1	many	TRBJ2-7	ASSQLGIEQY
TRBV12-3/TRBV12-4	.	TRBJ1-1	ASSHKYRGGAF
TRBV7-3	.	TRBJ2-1	ASSLAGLAGEEQF
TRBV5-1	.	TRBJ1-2	ASSLATAWRDGYT
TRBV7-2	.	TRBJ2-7	ASSTGRGSYEQY
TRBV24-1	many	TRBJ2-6	ATSDPGRSGANVLT
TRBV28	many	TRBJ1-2	ASSAYYGYT
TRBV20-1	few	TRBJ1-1	SAGLEQGAAEAF
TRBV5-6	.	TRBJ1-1	ASSLRLIGNTEAF
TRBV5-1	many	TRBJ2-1	ASSRPPGGGALNEQF
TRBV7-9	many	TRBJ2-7	ASSLRTDSSYEQY
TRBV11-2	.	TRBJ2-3	ASSLNSDTQY
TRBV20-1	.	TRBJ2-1	SQSRSSYNEQF
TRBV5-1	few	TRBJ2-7	ASSRGDRAINYEQY
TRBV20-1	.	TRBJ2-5	SARDFGGQETQY
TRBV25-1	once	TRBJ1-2	ASKSRLTLLGDGYT
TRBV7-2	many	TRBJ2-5	ASRSGQTVETQY
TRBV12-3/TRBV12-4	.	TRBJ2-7	ASREGGGSTKQY